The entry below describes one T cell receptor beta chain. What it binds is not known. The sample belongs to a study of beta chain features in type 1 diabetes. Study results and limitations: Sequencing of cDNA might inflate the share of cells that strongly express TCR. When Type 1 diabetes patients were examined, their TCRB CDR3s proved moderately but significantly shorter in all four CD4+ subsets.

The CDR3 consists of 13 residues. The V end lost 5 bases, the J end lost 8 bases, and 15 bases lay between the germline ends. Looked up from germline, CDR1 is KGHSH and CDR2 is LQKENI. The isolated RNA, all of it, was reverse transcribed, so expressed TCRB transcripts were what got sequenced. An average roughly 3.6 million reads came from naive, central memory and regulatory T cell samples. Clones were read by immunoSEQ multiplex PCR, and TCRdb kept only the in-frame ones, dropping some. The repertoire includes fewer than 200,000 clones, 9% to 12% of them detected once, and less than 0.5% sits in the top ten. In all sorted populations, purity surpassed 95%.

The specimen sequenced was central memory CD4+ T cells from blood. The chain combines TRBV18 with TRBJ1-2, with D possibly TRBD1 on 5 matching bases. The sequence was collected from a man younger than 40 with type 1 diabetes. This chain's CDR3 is CASSADKARGYTF. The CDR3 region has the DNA TGTGCCAGCTCAGCGGACAAGGCGAGGGGCTACACCTTC.